This T cell receptor beta chain stems from a study of blood T cell repertoires in COVID-19. About the study: Samples of COVID-19 (acute and convalescent) were obtained from the United States, Italy and Spain.

V shed 7 bases and J 5 bases; nucleotides not matched to a gene: 9. CDR1 is SQVTM, CDR2 ANQGSEA, per germline. This CDR3 has 13 amino acids. Original processing notes: By means of reference gene primer amplification, nucleated cell counts were estimated. The repertoire was sequenced with immunoSEQ multiplex PCR; TCRdb's copy has only in-frame clones and lacks some. The D gene and trimming were derived from the DNA, and the V and J assignments and clone size from that table. The table lists approximately 68,000 clones, 65% to 90% of them singletons. Sequenced input: peripheral blood. The clonotype originates from a man of 80 years or more with active COVID-19. The chain links TRBV29-1 to TRBJ1-1; 8 nucleotides match TRBD1. The CDR3 protein is CSASGGEGTEAFF. The CDR3 coding sequence is TGCAGCGCCTCAGGGGGCGAGGGGACTGAAGCTTTCTTT.